This entry concerns a single TCR beta chain. This record comes from a study of regulatory T cells in long-lasting Graves disease. Sample time point: persistent/refractory GD, antithyroid drugs over 5 years with positive TRAb. Extracted PBMC RNA gave rise to the TCR library. Patients met American Thyroid Association criteria for Graves' disease. Sequencing libraries for TCR beta were prepared with iRepertoire HTBI primers and Arm-PCR of CDR3 regions. From the multiplex PCR reads, TCRdb called clonotypes with MiXCR, one entry per CDR3 protein. The sample consists of fewer than 400,000 distinct CDR3 sequences, about 20% of them appearing once. The germline V gene has CDR1 SGHDN and CDR2 FVKESK. The V and J ends lost 0 bases and 2 bases respectively, with 11 bases between them. The CDR3 has 16 amino acids.

The TCR comes from a female donor with Graves disease. The sample in question was peripheral blood mononuclear cells (PBMCs), obtained when the disease was refractory, from a patient treated with antithyroid drugs. The V gene is TRBV14, the J gene TRBJ1-5, with D maybe TRBD1 (5 bases). CDR3 region: CASSQEGERGNQPQHF. CDR3 DNA: TGTGCCAGCAGCCAAGAGGGGGAAAGGGGCAATCAGCCCCAGCATTTT.